What follows describes a single T cell receptor (beta chain). This clone was detected a few times. Its antigen is still unknown. No much larger clone exists at a distance of one base, and base qualities are not known. To sequence the TCRbeta CDR3 region, genomic DNA was isolated from the sorted cells. The immunoSEQ Assay was used to sequence the TCRbeta CDR3 regions. TCRdb stores this immuneACCESS table with in-frame sequences only. Part of the clones is absent; in the studies checked, under half of the shortfall reflects unresolved V genes, and no reason is known for the rest. This sample holds some 84,000 clones; around 93% were observed only once. The ten largest make up over 8.5% of the sample. This record belongs to a study of OX40 agonist ivuxolimab in advanced cancers. Describing the broader study: The costimulatory receptor OX40 (CD134) was targeted by ivuxolimab, a fully human IgG2 agonistic monoclonal antibody. The dose-escalation cohort was roughly 87% male with a mean age of about 54 years, ranging from roughly 23 to 80. Peripheral TCRbeta sequencing was intended to test whether TCR sequence diversity was altered and clonal T-cell expansion was caused by ivuxolimab. Partial responses occurred in three dose-escalation patients: two with cutaneous melanoma and one with hepatocellular carcinoma. The monotherapy dose-escalation portion (N ≈ 57 patients) of the phase I ivuxolimab trial is reported in the paper. Intravenous ivuxolimab was administered to patients every 2 weeks at six dose levels: 0.01, 0.1, 0.3, 1.5, 3 and 10 mg/kg. Prior anti-PD-1, anti-PD-L1 or anti-CTLA-4 therapy was permitted, and about two fifths of dose-escalation patients had received checkpoint inhibitors. Of the 50 to 55 patients in dose escalation, around 20 had hepatocellular carcinoma, around 15 had melanoma, 9 had renal cell carcinoma and 9 had head and neck cancer. The paper as a whole reports these results and caveats: Low levels of normalized T-cell clonal expansion were also seen in some nonresponding patients. In the 0.1-3.0 mg/kg groups, partial responders were among the patients with the lowest normalized peripheral clonal expansion, particularly in CD8+ T cells. On average, CD8+ T cells showed more expanded clones than CD4+ T cells after ivuxolimab. Clonal expansion of both CD4+ and CD8+ blood T cells was observed from baseline to week 6 at doses 0.1 to 3.0 mg/kg. Antigen specificity was not determined for the clonally expanded peripheral T cells.

The trial excluded patients who had a history of autoimmune disease or were on systemic immunosuppression. Peripheral blood for TCR sequencing was drawn from every dose cohort at baseline, at cycle 4 day 1 and at cycle 7 day 1. Samples came from an open-label, multicenter, first-in-human phase I dose-escalation trial of ivuxolimab. Adults with locally advanced or metastatic melanoma, renal cell carcinoma, hepatocellular carcinoma or head and neck squamous cell carcinoma were enrolled in the trial. Before TCR sequencing, CD4+ T cells and CD8+ T cells from peripheral blood were sorted into separate populations. Sequenced here: CD4+ or CD8+ T cells sorted from blood, sampled in a trial of the OX40 agonist ivuxolimab. The TCR originated in an adult with an advanced solid tumor such as melanoma, head and neck, liver or kidney cancer.

The nucleotide sequence is TGTGCCAGCAGCACGACGGGCGAGCAGTACTTC. It translates as CASSTTGEQYF. The chain couples TRBV9 to TRBJ2-7; the D gene is unclear. CDR1 and CDR2 are drawn from the germline V gene: SGDLS, YYNGEE. The trim is 4 bases for V and 6 bases for J, with a gap of 8 bases between the germline ends. The CDR3 sequence holds 11 residues, the cysteine and phenylalanine included. Of the read, only the CDR3 DNA is kept; its 33 bases are in frame from base 1.